These T cell receptor beta chains were read from a single sample in a study of shared clonotypes between healthy human individuals. TCRdb's copy holds only in-frame clones and misses some; the assay was immunoSEQ multiplex PCR. The data contain roughly 1 million clones, around 74% of them seen just once; the ten biggest clones take up less than 1.5%. Sequenced material: memory CD4+ T cells sorted from blood. The receptors derive from a man aged 18 to 29 in good health. The CDR3 runs from the conserved cysteine through the conserved F or W. The D gene is left open where the match is weak. Size values are once, few and many counts, or a class for expanded clones, and some rows have none.

v_call: TRBV5-4
j_call: TRBJ2-7
d_call: NA
clone_size: NA
cdr3_nt: TGTGCCAGCAGCTTGCCCGGGACCTACGAGCAGTACTTC
cdr3_aa: CASSLPGTYEQYF

v_call: TRBV6-1
j_call: TRBJ2-5
d_call: NA
clone_size: NA
cdr3_nt: TGTGCCTGCAGAAACCAAGAGACCCAGTACTTC
cdr3_aa: CACRNQETQYF

v_call: TRBV2
j_call: TRBJ2-3
d_call: TRBD1
clone_size: NA
cdr3_nt: TGTGCCAGCAAGACAGGGGTGTCAGATACGCAGTATTTT
cdr3_aa: CASKTGVSDTQYF

v_call: TRBV7-6
j_call: TRBJ2-5
d_call: TRBD1
clone_size: NA
cdr3_nt: TGTGCCAGCAGCTCCCAAGCTACAGGGGGCAGGTCTGGGACCCAGTACTTC
cdr3_aa: CASSSQATGGRSGTQYF

v_call: TRBV7-9
j_call: TRBJ1-2
d_call: NA
clone_size: NA
cdr3_nt: TGTGCCAGCAGCTTGATATTCCGGGGGGCGCAGAACGGCTACACCTTC
cdr3_aa: CASSLIFRGAQNGYTF

v_call: TRBV5-6
j_call: TRBJ1-5
d_call: NA
clone_size: NA
cdr3_nt: TGTGCCAGCAGCTTGGCAGGGGGCAATCAGCCCCAGCATTTT
cdr3_aa: CASSLAGGNQPQHF

v_call: TRBV10-3
j_call: TRBJ2-1
d_call: NA
clone_size: NA
cdr3_nt: TGTGCCATCAGTGAGTCGGGGGGTAGCTCCTACAATGAGCAGTTCTTC
cdr3_aa: CAISESGGSSYNEQFF

v_call: TRBV5-1
j_call: TRBJ2-5
d_call: NA
clone_size: NA
cdr3_nt: TGCGCCAGCCGATATTTGGCACCAGAGACCCAGTACTTC
cdr3_aa: CASRYLAPETQYF

v_call: TRBV2
j_call: TRBJ2-6
d_call: NA
clone_size: NA
cdr3_nt: TGTGCCAGCATAACTCCTGGGGGCTCTGGGGCCAACGTCCTGACTTTC
cdr3_aa: CASITPGGSGANVLTF

v_call: TRBV6-5
j_call: TRBJ1-6
d_call: TRBD1
clone_size: NA
cdr3_nt: TGTGCCACCAGAAGACAGGGTGGCTATAATTCACCCCTCCACTTT
cdr3_aa: CATRRQGGYNSPLHF

v_call: TRBV9
j_call: TRBJ2-5
d_call: TRBD2
clone_size: NA
cdr3_nt: TGTGCCAGCAGCGTAGACCTAGCGGGAGGTAGAGAGACCCAGTACTTC
cdr3_aa: CASSVDLAGGRETQYF

v_call: TRBV7-3
j_call: TRBJ1-2
d_call: NA
clone_size: few
cdr3_nt: TGTGCCAGCAGCCCTACTGAGGGGCCTTATGGCTACACCTTC
cdr3_aa: CASSPTEGPYGYTF

v_call: TRBV30
j_call: TRBJ1-1
d_call: NA
clone_size: NA
cdr3_nt: TGTGCCTGGAGTACCCAGGGAATGCAAGCTTTCTTT
cdr3_aa: CAWSTQGMQAFF

v_call: TRBV18
j_call: TRBJ2-7
d_call: NA
clone_size: NA
cdr3_nt: TGTGCCAGCTCACCGTCTAGGGACAACGAGCAGTACTTC
cdr3_aa: CASSPSRDNEQYF

v_call: TRBV5-1
j_call: TRBJ1-3
d_call: NA
clone_size: NA
cdr3_nt: TGCGCCAGCAGCTTGGTATCCGGGGCTGGAAACACCATATATTTT
cdr3_aa: CASSLVSGAGNTIYF

v_call: TRBV18
j_call: TRBJ1-2
d_call: NA
clone_size: NA
cdr3_nt: TGTGCCAGCTCACCGTCACAGGGTGGCGGCTACACCTTC
cdr3_aa: CASSPSQGGGYTF

v_call: TRBV6-5
j_call: TRBJ2-7
d_call: NA
clone_size: once
cdr3_nt: TGTGCCAGCAGTCTAAGGTCCGGCTACGAGCAGTACTTC
cdr3_aa: CASSLRSGYEQYF

v_call: TRBV9
j_call: TRBJ2-1
d_call: NA
clone_size: NA
cdr3_nt: TGTGCCAGCAGCGTAGAGAGGTGGTTCTTC
cdr3_aa: CASSVERWFF

v_call: TRBV7-7
j_call: TRBJ2-5
d_call: TRBD1
clone_size: NA
cdr3_nt: TGTGCTAGCAGCACGGGACAGCCCCAAGAGACCCAGTACTTC
cdr3_aa: CASSTGQPQETQYF

v_call: TRBV5-1
j_call: TRBJ1-3
d_call: NA
clone_size: NA
cdr3_nt: TGCGCCAGCAGCTTGTATGGGCAGGCTGGAAACACCATATATTTT
cdr3_aa: CASSLYGQAGNTIYF

v_call: TRBV7-2
j_call: TRBJ1-4
d_call: NA
clone_size: NA
cdr3_nt: TGTGCCAGCAGCTTAGCCAATACAGGGTTTGGGGAAAAACTGTTTTTT
cdr3_aa: CASSLANTGFGEKLFF

v_call: TRBV5-4
j_call: TRBJ2-7
d_call: NA
clone_size: NA
cdr3_nt: TGTGCCAGCAGCCTGTCGGGGCCCTCCTACGAGCAGTACTTC
cdr3_aa: CASSLSGPSYEQYF

v_call: TRBV6-6
j_call: TRBJ2-7
d_call: TRBD1
clone_size: few
cdr3_nt: TGTGCCAGCGGCCCGACAGGGGTGCATCACGAGCAGTACTTC
cdr3_aa: CASGPTGVHHEQYF

v_call: TRBV7-9
j_call: TRBJ2-7
d_call: TRBD2
clone_size: NA
cdr3_nt: TGTGCCAGCAGCCGACCCCTAGCGGGAGGAGGCGGCGAGCAGTACTTC
cdr3_aa: CASSRPLAGGGGEQYF

v_call: TRBV7-9
j_call: TRBJ2-2
d_call: TRBD1
clone_size: NA
cdr3_nt: TGTGCCAGCAGCTCACCGGGACAGGGGGTGACCGGGGAGCTGTTTTTT
cdr3_aa: CASSSPGQGVTGELFF

v_call: TRBV5-1
j_call: TRBJ2-1
d_call: TRBD2
clone_size: NA
cdr3_nt: TGCGCCAGCTTTGGAGCGGGGGGTACTAATGAGCAGTTCTTC
cdr3_aa: CASFGAGGTNEQFF

v_call: TRBV7-2
j_call: TRBJ2-1
d_call: NA
clone_size: NA
cdr3_nt: TGTGCCAGCAGCTTAGTTTCGCTGCGGGGCTACAAAAGGGATGAGCAGTTCTTC
cdr3_aa: CASSLVSLRGYKRDEQFF

v_call: TRBV27
j_call: TRBJ2-7
d_call: NA
clone_size: NA
cdr3_nt: TGTGCCAGCAGTTTAAGTGGCAGGGTCTACGAGCAGTACTTC
cdr3_aa: CASSLSGRVYEQYF

v_call: TRBV9
j_call: TRBJ1-1
d_call: TRBD1
clone_size: few
cdr3_nt: TGTGCCAGCAGCGTATCAGGGGGCGGTGGAGCTGAAGCTTTCTTT
cdr3_aa: CASSVSGGGGAEAFF

v_call: TRBV28
j_call: TRBJ2-2
d_call: TRBD1
clone_size: NA
cdr3_nt: TGTGCCAGCAGTTCGACAGGGAAATGGGGGGAGCTGTTTTTT
cdr3_aa: CASSSTGKWGELFF

v_call: TRBV7-2
j_call: TRBJ2-7
d_call: NA
clone_size: NA
cdr3_nt: TGTGCCAGCAGCTCCTACACGGGCTACGAGCAGTACTTC
cdr3_aa: CASSSYTGYEQYF

v_call: TRBV9
j_call: TRBJ2-7
d_call: NA
clone_size: once
cdr3_nt: TGTGCCAGCAGCGTCCGGGACCGTCCCTACGAGCAGTACTTC
cdr3_aa: CASSVRDRPYEQYF

v_call: TRBV18
j_call: TRBJ1-1
d_call: NA
clone_size: NA
cdr3_nt: TGTGCCAGCTCACCACCGTCAGGATACACTGAAGCTTTCTTT
cdr3_aa: CASSPPSGYTEAFF

v_call: TRBV27
j_call: TRBJ2-2
d_call: NA
clone_size: NA
cdr3_nt: TGTGCCAGCAGGCCGTGGGGGGCAGACACCGGGGAGCTGTTTTTT
cdr3_aa: CASRPWGADTGELFF

v_call: TRBV7-2
j_call: TRBJ1-6
d_call: TRBD1
clone_size: NA
cdr3_nt: TGTGCCAGCAGCCCTCAGACAGGGCTTAATTCACCCCTCCACTTT
cdr3_aa: CASSPQTGLNSPLHF

v_call: TRBV7-3
j_call: TRBJ1-2
d_call: TRBD1
clone_size: few
cdr3_nt: TGTGCCAGCAGCGAAAACTCACAGGGGAGGGACTACACCTTC
cdr3_aa: CASSENSQGRDYTF

v_call: TRBV2
j_call: TRBJ1-2
d_call: NA
clone_size: many
cdr3_nt: TGTGCCAGCAGTTCCCCGCCCCCTTTTCGGGATGGCTACACCTTC
cdr3_aa: CASSSPPPFRDGYTF

v_call: TRBV7-9
j_call: TRBJ2-1
d_call: NA
clone_size: NA
cdr3_nt: TGTGCCAGCAGCTTTCAGGCCAATGAGCAGTTCTTC
cdr3_aa: CASSFQANEQFF

v_call: TRBV18
j_call: TRBJ2-5
d_call: TRBD1
clone_size: few
cdr3_nt: TGTGCCAGCTCTCTCGACAGGGGAGAGACCCAGTACTTC
cdr3_aa: CASSLDRGETQYF

v_call: TRBV10-3
j_call: TRBJ2-7
d_call: NA
clone_size: NA
cdr3_nt: TGTGCCATCAGTGAGTCGATGATCGAATACGAGCAGTACTTC
cdr3_aa: CAISESMIEYEQYF

v_call: TRBV7-2
j_call: TRBJ2-1
d_call: TRBD2
clone_size: NA
cdr3_nt: TGTGCCAGCAGCTGGTCTAGCGGGGGTTCGGGCTCCTACAATGAGCAGTTCTTC
cdr3_aa: CASSWSSGGSGSYNEQFF

v_call: TRBV5-1
j_call: TRBJ2-1
d_call: TRBD1
clone_size: NA
cdr3_nt: TGCGCCAGCAGCTCCGGAGGGACAGGGAAGGTCAATGAGCAGTTCTTC
cdr3_aa: CASSSGGTGKVNEQFF

v_call: TRBV29-1
j_call: TRBJ1-1
d_call: TRBD1
clone_size: few
cdr3_nt: TGCAGCGTTCAAGACAGGGGGCTGAAGGCAGAATATGAAGCTTTCTTT
cdr3_aa: CSVQDRGLKAEYEAFF

v_call: TRBV30
j_call: TRBJ2-1
d_call: NA
clone_size: NA
cdr3_nt: TGTGCCTGGAGTGGACAGGTCCCCGGGGTTGGGGAGCAGTTCTTC
cdr3_aa: CAWSGQVPGVGEQFF

v_call: TRBV7-9
j_call: TRBJ2-3
d_call: TRBD1
clone_size: NA
cdr3_nt: TGTGCCAGCAGCCCGAACGGGACAGGGGTGCGGACGCAGTATTTT
cdr3_aa: CASSPNGTGVRTQYF

v_call: TRBV19
j_call: TRBJ2-6
d_call: TRBD1
clone_size: NA
cdr3_nt: TGTGCCAGTAGTTCCACGGGACAGCCTGGGGCCAACGTCCTGACTTTC
cdr3_aa: CASSSTGQPGANVLTF

v_call: TRBV2
j_call: TRBJ2-3
d_call: NA
clone_size: NA
cdr3_nt: TGTGCCAGCAGTAAGACCGGGACTGACACCACAGATACGCAGTATTTT
cdr3_aa: CASSKTGTDTTDTQYF

v_call: TRBV5-5
j_call: TRBJ2-5
d_call: TRBD1
clone_size: NA
cdr3_nt: TGTGCCAGCAACACCCCGGGACAGGGGAGAGAGACCCAGTACTTC
cdr3_aa: CASNTPGQGRETQYF